This T cell receptor beta chain stems from a study of T-cell reconstitution after alpha-beta-depleted transplantation in children. Germline V gives CDR1 SGHRS, CDR2 YFSETQ. V shed 1 base, J shed 2 bases, and the junction held 9 bases outside the gene matches. The CDR3 totals 17 residues. For TCRbeta, the library was prepared with unique molecular identifiers. MiXCR, applied by TCRdb to the PCR reads, yields one record per CDR3 protein. Of more than 450,000 distinct CDR3 sequences detected, around 20% appear once; the ten largest clones hold less than 4%. This receptor was taken from a human donor who donated a stem cell graft to a child with acute lymphoblastic leukemia. The sample consisted of PBMCs from the stem cell graft donor, taken from the stem cell graft. This chain links TRBV5-1 with TRBJ2-3; 8 nucleotides align to TRBD2. Here the CDR3 DNA reads TGCGCCAGCAGCTTGCCTGGCCTAGCGGGTTACACAGATACGCAGTATTTT. It encodes CASSLPGLAGYTDTQYF. Using reference TRBV5-1 and TRBJ2-3 for the parts outside the CDR3, the full variable domain is KAGVTQTPRYLIKTRGQQVTLSCSPISGHRSVSWYQQTPGQGLQFLFEYFSETQRNKGNFPGRFSGRQFSNSRSEMNVSTLELGDSALYLCASSLPGLAGYTDTQYFGPGTRLTVL.